Presented here are 10 T cell receptor beta chains from one specimen sequenced in a study of cytomegalovirus exposure and HLA in healthy donors. It was with 60 Vbeta and 13 Jbeta primers that the PCR ran. Sequencing was performed with immunoSEQ multiplex PCR; in TCRdb, only in-frame clones are kept and a portion is missing. The sample table sets out 60,000 to 70,000 clones. Sequencing used PBMCs. The receptors shown here come from a boy aged 5-17 years in good health and CMV-seronegative.

CDR3 amino acids: CATSGGQGGRSGANVLTF. The CDR3 DNA sequence: TGTGCCACCAGCGGAGGACAGGGGGGCCGCTCTGGGGCCAACGTCCTGACTTTC. This chain connects TRBV15 to TRBJ2-6; TRBD1 agrees at 10 bases. The CDR3 contains 18 residues. With 5 bases clipped from V and 0 bases from J, the junction kept 7 bases outside the gene matches. Germline CDR1 reads LNHNV; CDR2 reads YYDKDF (reference sequence).

The chain has TRBV15 and TRBJ2-1; unclear D gene. The V end was cut by 0 bases, the J end by 0 bases, with 15 bases between. Germline V gives CDR1 LNHNV, CDR2 YYDKDF (reference sequence). This CDR3 has 18 residues. The CDR3 sequence is CATSRDPPAASSYNEQFF. Written as DNA, the CDR3 is TGTGCCACCAGCAGAGATCCCCCCGCTGCGAGCTCCTACAATGAGCAGTTCTTC.

The chain combines TRBV2 with TRBJ2-7; TRBD2 matches 8 bases. CDR1 is SNHLY and CDR2 is FYNNEI in the germline V gene. This CDR3 spans 12 amino acids. The V gene end was trimmed by 6 bases and the J gene end by 3 bases; junction bases not matched to a gene: 1. The CDR3 spells CASSGTSYEQYF. The CDR3 DNA is TGTGCCAGCAGCGGGACTAGCTACGAGCAGTACTTC.

V is TRBV4-1 and J is TRBJ2-1, with TRBD2 matching 8 bases. Germline lookup yields CDR1 MGHRA and CDR2 YSYEKL. This CDR3 spans 17 amino acids. Germline trimming cut 0 bases from V and 6 bases from J; bases unmatched to any gene: 10. CDR3 region: CASSQDQLAGFINEQFF. The CDR3 DNA follows: TGCGCCAGCAGCCAAGATCAGTTAGCGGGGTTCATCAATGAGCAGTTCTTC.

CDR3 in DNA: TGTGCCAGCAGCACCCCGGGACTAGGAAAAGAGACCCAGTACTTC. This translates into CASSTPGLGKETQYF. The chain combines TRBV7-2 with TRBJ2-5; 8 nucleotides agree with TRBD2. Germline trimming cut 5 bases from V and 3 bases from J; bases unmatched to any gene: 8. The CDR3 is made up of 15 amino acids. Germline CDR1 is SGHTA and CDR2 is FQGNSA. Full variable domain (missing parts from reference TRBV7-2 and TRBJ2-5): GAGVSQSPSNKVTEKGKDVELRCDPISGHTALYWYRQSLGQGLEFLIYFQGNSAPDKSGLPSDRFSAERTGGSVSTLTIQRTQQEDSAVYLCASSTPGLGKETQYFGPGTRLLVL.

CDR3 nucleotides: TGTGCCTGGAAGGGGGTAAACACTGAAGCTTTCTTT. Protein: CAWKGVNTEAFF. The chain recombines TRBV30 with TRBJ1-1, with D possibly being TRBD1 (6 bases). The V and J ends lost 4 bases and 2 bases respectively, with 8 bases between them. Germline CDR1 and CDR2: GTSNPN and SVGIG (reference sequence). The CDR3 covers 12 residues.

The chain links TRBV7-2 to TRBJ2-4; the match to TRBD1 covers 9 bases. CDR3 length: 16 amino acids. The germline CDR1 and CDR2 sequences are SGHTA and FQGNSA. The V and J ends lost 3 bases and 1 base, in that order; junction bases with no gene match: 4. The CDR3 protein is CASSLQGQGAKNIQYF. The CDR3 DNA is TGTGCCAGCAGCTTGCAGGGACAGGGTGCCAAAAACATTCAGTACTTC.

For this clone: At one boundary the junction diverges from the germline segment, which might be a read error. Other DNA sequences in the same sample also yield this CDR3. J is TRBJ1-1 and V is TRBV7-9, with D uncertain. The length of the CDR3 is 12 residues. CDR1 is SEHNR, CDR2 FQNEAQ, per germline (reference sequence). This CDR3 reads CASSFQDTEAFF. The CDR3 bases are TGCGCCAGCAGCTTCCAGGACACTGAAGCTTTCTTT.

This chain connects TRBV19 to TRBJ2-7, with D possibly TRBD2 on 5 matching bases. The CDR3 is 14 amino acids. Germline CDR1 and CDR2: LNHDA and SQIVND (reference sequence). Deletions cut 10 bases from V and 0 bases from J, with 16 bases between. The CDR3 is CATDDGVSSYEQYF. In DNA, the CDR3 is TGTGCCACTGACGACGGGGTAAGCTCCTACGAGCAGTACTTC.

This chain connects TRBV2 to TRBJ2-7; 8 nucleotides align to TRBD1. Losses at the gene ends were 9 bases for V and 2 bases for J; bases not matched to a gene: 12. The germline gives CDR1 SNHLY, CDR2 FYNNEI. CDR3 size: 15 residues. CDR3 region: CASNKLTGAAYEQYF. The CDR3 DNA follows: TGTGCCAGTAACAAACTGACAGGGGCAGCCTACGAGCAGTACTTC.